This is a list of T cell receptor beta chains from one sample in a study of cytomegalovirus exposure and HLA in healthy donors. Some clones are missing from TCRdb's copy, which holds only in-frame ones; the method was immunoSEQ multiplex PCR. The table has some 200,000 clones, approximately 78% seen once; the top ten hold over 5%. What was sequenced was PBMCs. Every receptor here comes from a woman aged 45 to 65 in good health and CMV-seropositive. Both conserved end residues are trimmed from each CDR3. A D gene is named only where the DNA matches it firmly.

ASSPGRGDYEQY	TRBJ2-7	TRBV10-2	TRBD2
ASSLASGSAYEQY	TRBJ2-7	TRBV7-2	TRBD2
ATSSRFDVYEQY	TRBJ2-7	TRBV15	.
ASSENFSLVGYT	TRBJ1-2	TRBV6-1	.
ASSIDRIGNQPQH	TRBJ1-5	TRBV19	.
ASSLDRGMDTQY	TRBJ2-3	TRBV7-9	TRBD1
ASSLLSTDTQY	TRBJ2-3	TRBV7-9	.
ASRDRQQETQY	TRBJ2-5	TRBV6-6	TRBD1
ASSLSGLAHTDTQY	TRBJ2-3	TRBV27	TRBD2
ASRPGGGGGRRDTQY	TRBJ2-3	TRBV28	TRBD2
ASKILAGEYNEQF	TRBJ2-1	TRBV5-1	TRBD2
ASSLGQGAYGYT	TRBJ1-2	TRBV7-8	TRBD1
ASRNELGGRYNEQF	TRBJ2-1	TRBV27	TRBD2
ASSVGLAGGPDTQY	TRBJ2-3	TRBV2	TRBD2
ASSKGLARGNTIY	TRBJ1-3	TRBV21-1	.
ASSQGELAGEQY	TRBJ2-7	TRBV4-1	TRBD2
ASSEAGVGEQF	TRBJ2-1	TRBV2	.
AIMGVGQGKKTQY	TRBJ2-5	TRBV10-3	TRBD1
ASSPVRGGRSGELF	TRBJ2-2	TRBV7-7	.
ASSGDTNNSPLH	TRBJ1-6	TRBV2	.
ASSSGDRVIQTQY	TRBJ2-5	TRBV28	TRBD1
ASSIVTGLAEAF	TRBJ1-1	TRBV19	TRBD1
SVPTSAIGTQY	TRBJ2-5	TRBV29-1	TRBD2
ASSEAAGAPPYNEQF	TRBJ2-1	TRBV6-1	.
ASTPDRFSYEQY	TRBJ2-7	TRBV27	.
ASSSTTWTEQF	TRBJ2-1	TRBV6-5	.
ASSLGHSNQPQH	TRBJ1-5	TRBV5-6	.
ASSPPPGLGYT	TRBJ1-2	TRBV28	.
ASSQDLGLAQETQY	TRBJ2-5	TRBV4-1	.
ASSQEGARGLAHEETQY	TRBJ2-5	TRBV4-1	TRBD2
ASSTRQGETYEQY	TRBJ2-7	TRBV19	TRBD1
ASSFTPGPGGEKLF	TRBJ1-4	TRBV10-2	.
ASSQTETGGLYEQY	TRBJ2-7	TRBV4-1	TRBD1
ASRHGGTDTQY	TRBJ2-3	TRBV19	.
SATGLAEYNEQF	TRBJ2-1	TRBV29-1	TRBD2
ASRKQGGHSPLH	TRBJ1-6	TRBV27	.
ASSFWGTTNTGELF	TRBJ2-2	TRBV5-6	.
ASSPHGGGTYEQY	TRBJ2-7	TRBV9	TRBD2
ASSFDRGNIQY	TRBJ2-4	TRBV5-1	TRBD1
ASSFRPGQGYEQY	TRBJ2-7	TRBV6-6	TRBD1
AMGGLARETQY	TRBJ2-5	TRBV2	.
ASSLEWGGQGVEQY	TRBJ2-7	TRBV7-8	TRBD1
AISESREATGELF	TRBJ2-2	TRBV10-3	.
ASSPTIHTGGNEQF	TRBJ2-1	TRBV7-2	TRBD2
ASSPDRGGYGYT	TRBJ1-2	TRBV19	TRBD1
ASSPQTGPNTEAF	TRBJ1-1	TRBV14	.
ASSQVDQGGYEQY	TRBJ2-7	TRBV4-1	.
ASSERLRRDRGGGTQMSSYEQY	TRBJ2-7	TRBV2	TRBD1
ASSFTVYSNQPQH	TRBJ1-5	TRBV28	.
ASSVRQVDNSPLH	TRBJ1-6	TRBV6-1	.
ASSLSRDSSSGYT	TRBJ1-2	TRBV27	TRBD1
ASTRTGGLTGAF	TRBJ1-1	TRBV6-5	TRBD1
ASSLAAGAGQETQY	TRBJ2-5	TRBV5-4	TRBD2
ASSQALFPTNEKLF	TRBJ1-4	TRBV4-3	.